This T cell receptor beta chain was captured in a study of shared clonotypes between healthy human individuals (TCRdb year 2020). In the study overall: The cohort comprised two women and a few men aged 18 to 49 years. For each donor, CD4 naive and CD4 memory were each run on three plates, CD8 naive on two plates, and CD8 memory on one plate. To estimate repertoire size and how much clonotype sharing occurs between individuals, the study deeply sequenced the blood TCR repertoires of five healthy adults. To increase sequencing depth and limit assay-specific biases, different laboratories used diverse techniques to prepare libraries and sequence TCR repertoires. Per donor, leukapheresis produced somewhere between about 0.8 and 9 billion PBMCs.

CDR1 and CDR2 are read off the germline V gene as SGHTA and FQGNSA. The CDR3 sequence holds 15 residues, the cysteine and phenylalanine included. The entry retains the CDR3 DNA only, 45 bases that are in frame from base 1. V and J lose 3 bases and 0 bases, and a span of 9 bases separates them. The donors were healthy, HIV-negative adults with no recently reported acute infections or vaccinations. All donors were Caucasian adults living in Nashville, Tennessee, USA. CD4+ T cells were enriched by magnetic negative selection, after which naive cells were positively selected on CD45RA and the negative fraction was taken as the memory subset. Blood was obtained by leukapheresis, after which PBMCs were separated by Ficoll-Histopaque density gradient centrifugation and cryopreserved in liquid nitrogen vapor phase. Analytical flow cytometry was used to check the purity and quantity of every magnetically sorted T cell population. Each sorted fraction had its genomic DNA isolated and then quantified by UV absorbance on a Nanodrop 2000c.

Using the deep immunoSEQ assay, multiplex PCR amplified TCR CDR3 regions from genomic DNA. Extracted genomic DNA from each cell subset was spread evenly across all wells of several immunoSEQ 96-well plates, with each plate serving as a replicate. For sorted subsets, approximately 200 ng of genomic DNA, equivalent to 30,000 or so T cell genomes, went into each replicate PCR. The purified libraries were quantified using a Qubit 3.0 fluorometer, sized with a Bioanalyzer 2100, and then quantified again using the KAPA Library Quantification kit. A separate single-read 150-cycle Illumina NextSeq 550 flow cell was used to sequence each immunoSEQ 96-well plate. The source study handled its data this way. Because only junctional sequences without quality scores were contained in the immunoSEQ output, filtering matching that applied to full-length reads could not be performed. Sequences were annotated with PyIR, a Python wrapper for IgBLAST v1.9, and V/J genes and CDR3 were assigned using IMGT germline references. Reads with weak V/J assignments (E-value above 1e-6), missing CDR3, stop codons, out-of-frame junctions, or ambiguous translated residues were removed. A V3J clonotype was defined by an identical inferred V gene, J gene, and CDR3 amino acid sequence. The percentage overlap between two repertoires was calculated by dividing the number of shared unique clonotypes by the size of the smaller repertoire. Repertoire richness was assessed with RTK rarefaction, the Chao1 estimator, and Recon v2.1 estimates of unobserved clonotypes. Generation probabilities were computed with OLGA for all TCRbeta clonotypes obtained by the gDNA method from several donors. Drawn from immuneACCESS, this table holds only the in-frame rearrangements with V and J called that TCRdb kept. Clones are partly lost; checked studies trace under half to an unresolved V gene and leave the rest unexplained. The V and J calls and clone size are taken from that table; D and trimming were inferred from the DNA. This sample gives 980,000 or so clones in total; approximately 80% of them show up just once. The ten largest make up over 1.3% of the sample.

What the study reported, not specific to this receptor: Rarefaction of sorted-subset datasets indicated incomplete sequencing despite the large sequencing depth. Estimated clonotype richness was generally larger for naive than for memory subsets. The genetic and exposure-history diversity represented was limited by the small number of donors. Across four donors, around 5.4% of naive CD4, approximately 3.6% of naive CD8, under 2.5% of memory CD4, and approximately 0.4% of memory CD8 clonotypes were shared. Based on pairwise subsampling, the degree of clonotype sharing among donors was expected to be affected by sequencing depth. Only blood was sampled, and tissue TCR repertoires likely differ from those in blood. Compared with non-shared clonotypes, the clonotypes found in all four sorted-subset donors had higher generation probabilities.

Of note for this clone: What antigen it recognizes has not been identified. Per-nucleotide qualities are absent, and no much larger clonotype sits a single base away.

The sequence joins TRBV7-2 to TRBJ1-3; TRBD1 could be the D gene, as 5 bases match. The sequenced sample consisted of memory CD4+ T cells sorted from blood. Reading the label with the study, this specimen's cell subset or site is: CD45RA-negative fraction. The TCR was taken from a young man in good health. The nucleotides read TGTGCCAGCAGCTTTTTAAGGGGCTCTGGAAACACCATATATTTT. Its protein is CASSFLRGSGNTIYF.